This record concerns one TCR beta chain sequence. The antigen remains undetermined. The ends were cut back, 9 bases at V and 2 bases at J, with 11 bases in the middle. The CDR3 totals 13 residues. Looked up from germline, CDR1 is SNHLY and CDR2 is FYNNEI. Most PBMC samples had 480 ng input DNA in six replicates. The table came from immunoSEQ multiplex PCR; TCRdb's copy has only in-frame clones and leaves some out. The sample shows under 15,000 clones, more than 60% of them seen only once. This sample stems from a study of neoadjuvant anti-PD-1 for oral cavity cancer. Study-wide points: Pretreatment Treg/Th17 ratio correlated inversely with post-treatment tumor clonality.

Cohort: HPV-negative, locally advanced oral cavity squamous cell carcinoma patients. PBMCs were not maintained or expanded in culture before analysis. This clonotype originated in a person aged 35 to 85 with oral cavity squamous cell carcinoma. The input for sequencing was PBMCs, taken before nivolumab (anti-PD-1) treatment. The rearrangement links TRBV2 to TRBJ1-3, with D possibly TRBD1 on 6 matching bases. CDR3 DNA: TGTGCCAGAAGGGGGACTCCTGGAAACACCATATATTTT. Translated: CARRGTPGNTIYF.